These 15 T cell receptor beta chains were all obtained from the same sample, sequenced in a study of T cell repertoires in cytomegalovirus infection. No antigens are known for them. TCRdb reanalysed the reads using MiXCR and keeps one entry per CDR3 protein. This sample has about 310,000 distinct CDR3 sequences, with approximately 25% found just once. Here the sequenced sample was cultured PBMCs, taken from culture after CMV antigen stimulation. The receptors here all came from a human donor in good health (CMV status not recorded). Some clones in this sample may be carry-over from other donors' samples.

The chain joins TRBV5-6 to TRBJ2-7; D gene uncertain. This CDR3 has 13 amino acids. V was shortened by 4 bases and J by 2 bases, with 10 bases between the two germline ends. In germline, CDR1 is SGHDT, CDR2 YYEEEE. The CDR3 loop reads CASSRSHPYEQYF. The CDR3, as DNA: TGTGCCAGCAGCCGGAGCCATCCCTACGAGCAGTACTTC.

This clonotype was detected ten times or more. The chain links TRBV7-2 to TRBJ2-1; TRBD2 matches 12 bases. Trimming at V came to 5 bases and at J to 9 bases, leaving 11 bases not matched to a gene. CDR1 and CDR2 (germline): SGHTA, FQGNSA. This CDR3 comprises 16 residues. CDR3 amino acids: CASSLEGSSGRAEQFF. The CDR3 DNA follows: TGTGCCAGCAGCCTTGAGGGGTCTAGCGGGAGGGCTGAGCAGTTCTTC.

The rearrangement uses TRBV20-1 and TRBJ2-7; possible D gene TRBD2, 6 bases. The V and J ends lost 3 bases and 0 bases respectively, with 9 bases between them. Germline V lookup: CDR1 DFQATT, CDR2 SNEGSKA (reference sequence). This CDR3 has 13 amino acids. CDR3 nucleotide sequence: TGCAGTGCTAGGGAGACTAGCTCCTACGAGCAGTACTTC. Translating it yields CSARETSSYEQYF.

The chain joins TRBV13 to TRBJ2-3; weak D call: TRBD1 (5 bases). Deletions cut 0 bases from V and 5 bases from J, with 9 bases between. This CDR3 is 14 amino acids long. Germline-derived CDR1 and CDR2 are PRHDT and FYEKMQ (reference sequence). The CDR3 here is CASSLGTVGDTQYF. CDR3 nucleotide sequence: TGTGCCAGCAGCTTAGGGACAGTGGGAGATACGCAGTATTTT.

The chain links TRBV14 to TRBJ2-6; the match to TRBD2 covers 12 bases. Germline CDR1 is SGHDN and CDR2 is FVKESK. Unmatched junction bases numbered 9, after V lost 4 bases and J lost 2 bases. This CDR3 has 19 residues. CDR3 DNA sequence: TGTGCCAGCAGCCCCGTTACTAGCGGGAGGTACCCTGGGGCCAACGTCCTGACTTTC. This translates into CASSPVTSGRYPGANVLTF. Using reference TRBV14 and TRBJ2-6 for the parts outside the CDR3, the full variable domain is EAGVTQFPSHSVIEKGQTVTLRCDPISGHDNLYWYRRVMGKEIKFLLHFVKESKQDESGMPNNRFLAERTGGTYSTLKVQPAELEDSGVYFCASSPVTSGRYPGANVLTFGAGSRLTVL.

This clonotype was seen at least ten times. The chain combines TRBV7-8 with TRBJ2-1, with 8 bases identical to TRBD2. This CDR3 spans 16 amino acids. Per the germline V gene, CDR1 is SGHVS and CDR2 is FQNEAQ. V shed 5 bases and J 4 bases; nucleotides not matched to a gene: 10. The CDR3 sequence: CASSRLAGRTYNEQFF. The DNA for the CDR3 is TGTGCCAGCAGCCGATTAGCGGGACGGACGTACAATGAGCAGTTCTTC.

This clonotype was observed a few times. CDR3 in amino acids: CASSLELAGVKEQFF. The CDR3 region has the DNA TGTGCCAGCAGCTTAGAACTAGCGGGAGTAAAGGAGCAGTTCTTC. The chain has TRBV7-6 and TRBJ2-1; 11 nucleotides align to TRBD2. J was trimmed by 10 bases and V by 1 base; bases with no gene match: 6. CDR1 is SGHVS, CDR2 FNYEAQ, per germline. This CDR3 comprises 15 residues.

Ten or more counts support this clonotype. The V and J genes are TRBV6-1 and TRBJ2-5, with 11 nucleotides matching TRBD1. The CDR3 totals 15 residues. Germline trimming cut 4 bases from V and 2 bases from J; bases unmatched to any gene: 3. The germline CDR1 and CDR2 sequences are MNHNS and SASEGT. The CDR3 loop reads CASSVGTGGQETQYF. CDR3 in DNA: TGTGCCAGCAGTGTAGGGACAGGGGGGCAAGAGACCCAGTACTTC.

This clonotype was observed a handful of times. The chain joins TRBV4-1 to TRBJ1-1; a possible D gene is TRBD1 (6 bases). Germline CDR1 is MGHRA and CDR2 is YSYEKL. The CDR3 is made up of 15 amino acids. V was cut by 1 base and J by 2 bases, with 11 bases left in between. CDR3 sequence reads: CASSQAGVTNTEAFF. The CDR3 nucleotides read TGCGCCAGCAGCCAAGCAGGGGTCACAAACACTGAAGCTTTCTTT.

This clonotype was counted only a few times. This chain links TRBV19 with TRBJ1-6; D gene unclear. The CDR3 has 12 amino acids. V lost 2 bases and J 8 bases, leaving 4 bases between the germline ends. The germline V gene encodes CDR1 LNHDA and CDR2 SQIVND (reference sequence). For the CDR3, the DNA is TGTGCCAGTAGTATAATGGATTCACCCCTCCACTTT. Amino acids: CASSIMDSPLHF.

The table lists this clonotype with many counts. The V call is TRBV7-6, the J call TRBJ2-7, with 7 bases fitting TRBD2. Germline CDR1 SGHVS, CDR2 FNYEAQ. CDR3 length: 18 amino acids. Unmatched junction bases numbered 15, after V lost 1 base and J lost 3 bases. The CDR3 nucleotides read TGTGCCAGCAGCTTAGTTCCCTCGGGGAGGGTGGGGGACTACGAGCAGTACGTC. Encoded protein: CASSLVPSGRVGDYEQYV.

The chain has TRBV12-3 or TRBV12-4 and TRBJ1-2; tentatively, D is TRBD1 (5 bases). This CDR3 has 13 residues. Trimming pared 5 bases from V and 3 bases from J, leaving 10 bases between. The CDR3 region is CASSRETDYGYTF. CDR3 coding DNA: TGTGCCAGCAGTCGAGAGACAGACTATGGCTACACCTTC.

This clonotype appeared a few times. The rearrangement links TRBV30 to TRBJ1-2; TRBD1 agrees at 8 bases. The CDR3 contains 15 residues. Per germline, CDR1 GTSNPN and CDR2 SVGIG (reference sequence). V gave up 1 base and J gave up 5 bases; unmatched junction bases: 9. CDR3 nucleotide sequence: TGTGCCTGGAGTGCTACTTCAGGGGGCGGGTATGGCTACACCTTC. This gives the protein CAWSATSGGGYGYTF.

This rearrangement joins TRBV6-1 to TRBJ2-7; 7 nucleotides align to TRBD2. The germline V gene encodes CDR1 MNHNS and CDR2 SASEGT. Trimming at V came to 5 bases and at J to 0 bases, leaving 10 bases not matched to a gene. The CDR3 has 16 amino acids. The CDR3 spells CASSYQLRDYSYEQYF. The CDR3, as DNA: TGTGCCAGCAGTTACCAACTTCGGGACTACTCCTACGAGCAGTACTTC.

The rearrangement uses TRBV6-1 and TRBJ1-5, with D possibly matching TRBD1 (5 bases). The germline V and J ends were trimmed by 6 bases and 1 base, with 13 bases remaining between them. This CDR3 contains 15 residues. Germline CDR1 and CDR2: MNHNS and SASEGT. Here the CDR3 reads CASSETRDSNQPQHF. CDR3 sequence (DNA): TGTGCCAGCAGCGAAACCCGGGACAGCAATCAGCCCCAGCATTTT.